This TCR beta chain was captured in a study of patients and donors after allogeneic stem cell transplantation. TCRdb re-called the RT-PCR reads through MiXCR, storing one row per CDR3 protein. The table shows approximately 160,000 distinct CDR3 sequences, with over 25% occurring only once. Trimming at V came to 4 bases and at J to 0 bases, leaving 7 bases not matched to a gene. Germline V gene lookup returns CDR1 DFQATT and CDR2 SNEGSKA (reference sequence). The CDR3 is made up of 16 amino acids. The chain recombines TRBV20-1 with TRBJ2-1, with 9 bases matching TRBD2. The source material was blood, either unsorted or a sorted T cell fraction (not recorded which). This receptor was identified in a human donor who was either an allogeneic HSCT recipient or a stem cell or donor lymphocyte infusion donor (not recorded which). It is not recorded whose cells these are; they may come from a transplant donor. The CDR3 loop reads CSATRLAESSYNEQFF. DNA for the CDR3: TGCAGTGCTACCCGACTAGCGGAAAGCTCCTACAATGAGCAGTTCTTC.